A single TCR beta chain is shown here with its context. A much bigger clone sits one base away, suggesting this may be a read error. The CDR3 is made up of 15 amino acids. Germline assignment: CDR1 SGHRS and CDR2 YFSETQ. V dropped 0 bases and J dropped 4; count of bases not matched to a gene: 5. Repertoires were generated with immunoSEQ multiplex PCR, while TCRdb's copy carries only in-frame clones and drops some. This table holds about 60,000 clones, roughly three quarters found once. This sample stems from a study of blood T cell repertoires in COVID-19. The chain is built from TRBV5-1 and TRBJ2-3; 7 nucleotides align to TRBD2. This sequence was found in a man aged 45-65 years with active or convalescent COVID-19. The source material was peripheral blood. CDR3 in amino acids: CASSLEGLTPDTQYF. The DNA for the CDR3 is TGCGCCAGCAGCTTGGAGGGACTAACCCCAGATACGCAGTATTTT.